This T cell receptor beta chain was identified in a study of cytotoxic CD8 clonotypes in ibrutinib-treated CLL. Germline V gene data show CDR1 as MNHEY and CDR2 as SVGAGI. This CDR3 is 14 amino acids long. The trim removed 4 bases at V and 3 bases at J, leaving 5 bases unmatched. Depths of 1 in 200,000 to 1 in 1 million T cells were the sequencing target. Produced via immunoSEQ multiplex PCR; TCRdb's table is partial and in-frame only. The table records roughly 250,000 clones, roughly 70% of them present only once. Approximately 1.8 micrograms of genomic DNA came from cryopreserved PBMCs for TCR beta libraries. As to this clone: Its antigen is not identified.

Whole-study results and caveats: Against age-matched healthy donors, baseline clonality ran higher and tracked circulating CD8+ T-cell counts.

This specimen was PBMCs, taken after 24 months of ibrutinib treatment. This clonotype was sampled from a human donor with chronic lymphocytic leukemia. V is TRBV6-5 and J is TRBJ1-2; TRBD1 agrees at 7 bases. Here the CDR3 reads CASSLDRRHYGYTF. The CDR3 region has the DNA TGTGCCAGCAGTTTGGACAGGAGGCACTATGGCTACACCTTC.